This paragraph reports one T cell receptor beta chain. V lost 4 bases and J 8 bases, leaving 14 bases between the germline ends. CDR3 length: 13 residues. Germline lookup yields CDR1 SGHRS and CDR2 YFSETQ. Study processing details: From reference gene primer amplification, estimates of nucleated cell counts were derived. Libraries were prepared by immunoSEQ multiplex PCR; TCRdb keeps only in-frame clonotypes and omits some of them. Clone size and the V and J calls come from that table; the DNA yielded D and trimming. The repertoire holds more than 100,000 clones, roughly 78% seen once, with approximately 16% in the top ten. This sample is drawn from a study of blood T cell repertoires in COVID-19. The overall study: Acute-phase and convalescent COVID-19 samples originated in the United States, Italy and Spain. The cDNA or gDNA used as material had been derived from T cells, B-cell-depleted T cells, or PBMCs.

The sequenced sample was peripheral blood. The J gene is TRBJ2-3, the V gene TRBV5-1; TRBD2 might be the D (5 bases). The receptor comes from a man aged 55-75 years with active or convalescent COVID-19. The CDR3 bases are TGCGCCAGCAGCCTGCCCGGGGTGGTTACGCAGTATTTT. Protein: CASSLPGVVTQYF.